One and the same sample provided the 28 T cell receptor beta chains below, sequenced in a study of blood T cell repertoires in COVID-19. Libraries were prepared by immunoSEQ multiplex PCR; TCRdb keeps only in-frame clonotypes and omits some of them. The sample records some 270,000 clones, around 85% being singletons. Sequencing was done on a sample of PBMCs or T cells enriched from blood (not recorded which). The receptors come from a woman under 40 who had recovered from COVID-19.

The chain links TRBV30 to TRBJ1-5, with D possibly being TRBD1 (5 bases). Germline V lookup: CDR1 GTSNPN, CDR2 SVGIG (reference sequence). Trimming left V 1 base short and J 5 bases short, with 9 bases between. CDR3 length equals 13 residues. The CDR3 sequence is CAWSGQYDQPQHF. CDR3 sequence (DNA): TGTGCCTGGAGTGGACAGTACGATCAGCCCCAGCATTTT.

The chain carries TRBV6-1 and TRBJ2-5, with D possibly being TRBD2 (5 bases). V lost 2 bases, J lost 5 bases, and 15 bases lay in between. The CDR3 consists of 15 residues. Germline CDR1 reads MNHNS; CDR2 reads SASEGT. Here the CDR3 reads CASSEFGVRMETQYF. CDR3 DNA: TGTGCCAGCAGTGAATTCGGGGTCCGTATGGAGACCCAGTACTTC.

The chain combines TRBV28 with TRBJ1-1, with D maybe TRBD1 (6 bases). V dropped 11 bases and J dropped 4 bases, with 14 bases sitting between them. The CDR3 contains 12 residues. Germline lookup yields CDR1 MDHEN and CDR2 SYDVKM. Here the CDR3 reads CASDRGVTEAFF. The CDR3 coding sequence is TGTGCCTCGGACAGAGGGGTCACTGAAGCTTTCTTT.

V usage is TRBV5-1 and J usage is TRBJ2-7; 9 bases match TRBD1. The CDR3 covers 16 residues. The trim removed 4 bases at V and 1 base at J, leaving 9 bases unmatched. Germline-derived CDR1 and CDR2 are SGHRS and YFSETQ. As DNA, the CDR3 is TGCGCCAGCAGCCTGCAAAGCGGACAGGGGTCCTACGAGCAGTACTTC. This sequence encodes CASSLQSGQGSYEQYF.

This chain joins TRBV6-5 and TRBJ2-7; 7 nucleotides agree with TRBD1. Germline V gene lookup returns CDR1 MNHEY and CDR2 SVGAGI. Unmatched junction bases numbered 7, after V lost 0 bases and J lost 5 bases. The CDR3 spans 15 residues. The CDR3 here is CASSYSRTGVNEQYF. CDR3 DNA: TGTGCCAGCAGTTACTCCCGGACAGGAGTTAACGAGCAGTACTTC.

The J gene is TRBJ1-3, the V gene TRBV2, with D maybe TRBD1 (6 bases). The CDR3 has 13 amino acids. V was cut by 6 bases and J by 8 bases, with 14 bases left in between. Germline V gives CDR1 SNHLY, CDR2 FYNNEI. CDR3 DNA sequence: TGTGCCAGCAGGAGGGACACTACATACACCATATATTTT. Residues: CASRRDTTYTIYF.

The V call is TRBV10-2, the J call TRBJ1-1; D remains unclear. Germline lookup yields CDR1 WSHSY and CDR2 SAAADI. CDR3 size: 16 residues. V lost 0 bases, J lost 11 bases, and 22 bases lay in between. The CDR3 loop is CASSESYSSTHIGAFF. The CDR3 DNA follows: TGCGCCAGCAGTGAGTCTTACTCCTCGACTCATATCGGGGCTTTCTTT.

This clone was found once. V and J are TRBV23-1 and TRBJ2-3, with 7 bases that match TRBD2. TRBV23-1 is flagged as an ORF with uncertain function. Trimming removed 3 bases from V and 1 base from J; junction bases left unmatched: 4. The CDR3 sequence is 15 residues long. The CDR3 protein is CASSQWEGCTDTQYF. The CDR3 region has the DNA TGCGCCAGCAGTCAGTGGGAGGGTTGCACAGATACGCAGTATTTT.

This chain links TRBV27 with TRBJ1-5; TRBD1 aligns across 7 bases. Unmatched junction bases numbered 10, after V lost 6 bases and J lost 2 bases. Germline CDR1 reads MNHEY; CDR2 reads SMNVEV (reference sequence). The CDR3 length is 16 residues. CDR3 loop: CASSHRGRFGNQPQHF. The CDR3 DNA is TGTGCCAGCAGCCACAGGGGCAGATTTGGCAATCAGCCCCAGCATTTT.

The V gene is TRBV28, the J gene TRBJ2-1; the D gene is possibly TRBD1 (6 bases). CDR1 and CDR2 from the germline V gene are MDHEN and SYDVKM. The V end was cut by 2 bases, the J end by 5 bases, with 16 bases between. The CDR3 contains 16 residues. The CDR3 nucleotides read TGTGCCAGCAGTTTAATCAGGGGCCATCCGGACAATGAGCAGTTCTTC. As protein: CASSLIRGHPDNEQFF.

V gene TRBV5-8 combines with J gene TRBJ1-5; a weak D match, TRBD1 (6 bases). This CDR3 has 14 residues. Germline loops: CDR1 SGHTS, CDR2 YDEGEE. With 4 bases removed from V and 2 bases from J, the gap between germline ends came to 10 bases. The CDR3 sequence is CASSRWGRNQPQHF. Here the CDR3 DNA reads TGTGCCAGCAGCCGCTGGGGGCGCAATCAGCCCCAGCATTTT.

V gene TRBV25-1 combines with J gene TRBJ1-5; a possible D gene is TRBD1 (6 bases). Germline V gives CDR1 MGHDK, CDR2 SYGVNS. This CDR3 contains 14 residues. Trimming left V 5 bases short and J 5 bases short, with 13 bases between. As DNA, the CDR3 is TGTGCCAGCAGTCTCCACAACAGGGATCAGCCCCAGCATTTT. This sequence encodes CASSLHNRDQPQHF.

The CDR3 reads CASSFGLAPNEQFF. The CDR3 DNA sequence: TGTGCCAGCAGTTTCGGACTAGCTCCAAATGAGCAGTTCTTC. The chain employs TRBV7-9 and TRBJ2-1; 8 nucleotides agree with TRBD2. Germline CDR1 reads SEHNR; CDR2 reads FQNEAQ (reference sequence). The trim removed 6 bases at V and 7 bases at J, leaving 8 bases unmatched. The CDR3 contains 14 residues.

This rearrangement joins TRBV30 to TRBJ2-7, with TRBD1 identical over 7 bases. Germline V gene sequence: CDR1 GTSNPN, CDR2 SVGIG (reference sequence). V lost 8 bases, J lost 0 bases, and 7 bases stayed unmatched. The CDR3 runs 13 residues. CDR3 sequence: CAGQTGSSYEQYF. In DNA, the CDR3 is TGTGCCGGTCAGACAGGGTCCTCCTACGAGCAGTACTTC. The full variable domain, rest sourced from reference TRBV30 and TRBJ2-7, is SQTIHQWPATLVQPVGSPLSLECTVEGTSNPNLYWYRQAAGRGLQLLFYSVGIGQISSEVPQNLSASRPQDRQFILSSKKLLLSDSGFYLCAGQTGSSYEQYFGPGTRLTVT.

The chain employs TRBV5-1 and TRBJ2-2, with 11 nucleotides matching TRBD2. The CDR3 extends over 17 amino acids. J lost 8 bases, V lost 3 bases, and 12 bases had no gene match. Per the germline V gene, CDR1 is SGHRS and CDR2 is YFSETQ. The CDR3 protein is CASSSTSGRISAGELFF. The CDR3 DNA sequence: TGCGCCAGCAGCTCAACTAGCGGGAGAATTAGCGCAGGGGAGCTGTTTTTT.

In this sample, this clone turned up a few times. V is TRBV9 and J is TRBJ1-4; 7 positions agree with TRBD1. The CDR3 loop spans 14 amino acids. Germline V gene lookup returns CDR1 SGDLS and CDR2 YYNGEE. With 4 bases clipped from V and 8 bases from J, the junction kept 8 bases outside the gene matches. CDR3 loop: CASSSSRGNEKLFF. The CDR3, as DNA: TGTGCCAGCAGCTCAAGCAGGGGGAACGAAAAACTGTTTTTT.

Regarding this clone: At the DNA level, this CDR3 is encoded by other sequences in the same sample as well. This chain connects TRBV6-5 to TRBJ1-1; maybe TRBD1 (5 bases). The CDR3 is made up of 14 amino acids. Trimming left V 2 bases short and J 1 base short, with 8 bases between. The V gene's germline CDR1 is MNHEY and CDR2 SVGAGI. The CDR3 DNA reads as TGTGCCAGCAGTTACCTCCAGGGGAACACTGAAGCTTTCTTT. Its translation: CASSYLQGNTEAFF.

This chain connects TRBV3-1 (or the pseudogene TRBV3-2) to TRBJ2-3; maybe TRBD2 (6 bases). In germline, CDR1 is LGHDT, CDR2 YNNKEL (reference sequence). The V gene lost 5 bases and the J gene lost 11 bases, with 14 bases spanning the gap. The CDR3 sequence is 12 residues long. CDR3 nucleotides: TGTGCCAGCAGCGGGGGACTGTCTCGGCAGTATTTT. The encoded protein is CASSGGLSRQYF.

The chain links TRBV9 to TRBJ1-3, with D uncertain. Looked up from germline, CDR1 is SGDLS and CDR2 is YYNGEE. This CDR3 is 12 amino acids long. With 5 bases removed from V and 4 bases from J, the gap between germline ends came to 7 bases. CDR3 protein: CASSRGGNTIYF. The CDR3 DNA is TGTGCCAGCAGTCGAGGGGGAAACACCATATATTTT. Looking up the rest from reference TRBV9 and TRBJ1-3 gives the full variable domain: DSGVTQTPKHLITATGQRVTLRCSPRSGDLSVYWYQQSLDQGLQFLIQYYNGEERAKGNILERFSAQQFPDLHSELNLSSLELGDSALYFCASSRGGNTIYFGEGSWLTVV.

The V and J genes are TRBV11-2 and TRBJ1-4, with D perhaps matching TRBD1 (5 bases). The V gene lost 3 bases and the J gene lost 0 bases, with 17 bases spanning the gap. Germline V gene lookup returns CDR1 SGHAT and CDR2 FQNNGV. The CDR3 extends over 18 amino acids. The CDR3 spells CASSLADMPDTTNEKLFF. In nucleotides, the CDR3 is TGTGCCAGCAGCTTGGCGGACATGCCGGATACAACTAATGAAAAACTGTTTTTT.

The chain recombines TRBV28 with TRBJ2-3; D not resolved. Germline CDR1 reads MDHEN; CDR2 reads SYDVKM. V dropped 6 bases and J dropped 0 bases, with 10 bases sitting between them. This CDR3 is 14 amino acids long. Written as DNA, the CDR3 is TGTGCCAGCAGGGTGCCCGGGAGCACAGATACGCAGTATTTT. This codes for CASRVPGSTDTQYF.

V usage is TRBV24-1 and J usage is TRBJ2-1; 14 bases line up with TRBD2. The V segment lost 4 bases and the J segment 5 bases; nucleotides outside the gene matches: 9. Germline assignment: CDR1 KGHDR and CDR2 SFDVKD. CDR3 size: 18 residues. The DNA for the CDR3 is TGTGCCACCAGTGACCTCGGACTAGCGGGAGGAACTAACAATGAGCAGTTCTTC. This sequence encodes CATSDLGLAGGTNNEQFF.

The J gene is TRBJ2-7, the V gene TRBV9, with 8 bases matching TRBD2. CDR1 SGDLS and CDR2 YYNGEE come from the germline V gene. CDR3 length equals 14 residues. V lost 0 bases to trimming and J lost 4 bases; unmatched junction nucleotides: 3. The CDR3 DNA reads as TGTGCCAGCAGCGTAGCTAGCGGGCCTTACGAGCAGTACTTC. This encodes CASSVASGPYEQYF.

The V call is TRBV28, the J call TRBJ2-7, with a tentative D call TRBD1 (6 bases). V shed 1 base and J shed 2 bases, with 12 bases lying between them. The V gene's germline CDR1 is MDHEN and CDR2 SYDVKM. The CDR3 is 15 amino acids. CDR3 region: CASSLYREEPYEQYF. CDR3 coding DNA: TGTGCCAGCAGTTTATACAGGGAAGAACCCTACGAGCAGTACTTC.

CDR3 DNA sequence: TGTGCCAGCAGTTACTCGGACAGGCCCGTCTCCTACGAGCAGTACTTC. This translates into CASSYSDRPVSYEQYF. The V call is TRBV6-6, the J call TRBJ2-7; TRBD1 matches 7 bases. V shed 0 bases and J 0 bases; nucleotides not matched to a gene: 5. CDR1 is MNHNY, CDR2 SVGAGI, per germline (reference sequence). This CDR3 contains 16 residues.

The V and J genes are TRBV5-1 and TRBJ1-2; D might be TRBD1 (5 bases). Germline CDR1 and CDR2: SGHRS and YFSETQ. The V end lost 6 bases, the J end lost 4 bases, and 16 bases lay between the germline ends. This CDR3 comprises 14 residues. CDR3 bases: TGCGCCAGCAAATCCGTCCAGGGTATCTATGGCTACACCTTC. Protein product: CASKSVQGIYGYTF.

This chain uses TRBV2 with TRBJ1-5; maybe TRBD1 (5 bases). Trimming pared 4 bases from V and 5 bases from J, leaving 15 bases between. Germline loops: CDR1 SNHLY, CDR2 FYNNEI. The CDR3 contains 15 residues. The CDR3 loop is CASSGGSLAHQPQHF. In nucleotides, the CDR3 is TGTGCCAGCAGTGGGGGCAGTTTAGCACATCAGCCCCAGCATTTT.

The chain links TRBV29-1 to TRBJ1-2, with D unresolved. The germline CDR1 and CDR2 sequences are SQVTM and ANQGSEA. The CDR3 extends over 11 amino acids. CDR3 DNA sequence: TGCAGTTTCGGGGCTAACTATGGCTACACCTTC. It encodes CSFGANYGYTF.